This TCR beta chain was identified during a study of blood T cell repertoires in COVID-19 (dated by TCRdb to about 2020). About the full investigation: Samples covering the acute and convalescent phases of COVID-19 were provided by collaborators in the United States, Italy and Spain. The material from the prospective study consisted of cDNA or gDNA derived from T cells, B-cell-depleted T cells, or PBMCs. Subjects who had been exposed to COVID-19, were actively infected with it, or had recovered from it provided the deeply sampled blood TCRbeta repertoires that made up the dataset. A freely available public database, intended as a resource for researchers studying the immune response to SARS-CoV-2, is where the repertoires were released. Samples were obtained from the ongoing ImmuneRACE study (first 160 participants) and from 1,254 subjects provided by 6 global collaborators. A de-identified subject ID, COVID-19 status, age in years and sex were almost always included in the sample metadata. Where available, HLA class I and class II types were taken from metadata supplied by the sample provider and were not determined by assay-based typing.

TCRbeta CDR3 regions were amplified from genomic DNA by means of the immunoSEQ Assay, a bias-controlled multiplex PCR. Per the original workflow: The number of nucleated cells in each sample was estimated from the amplification of reference gene primers within the assay. To quantify the absolute abundance of each unique TCRbeta CDR3 rearrangement, sequence reads were collapsed and filtered. For each sample, productive Simpson clonality was calculated as the square root of Simpson's diversity index across productive rearrangements. This immuneACCESS table, as held by TCRdb, lists in-frame sequences with V and J called but not all clones. Of the missing ones, under half trace to an unresolved V gene in checked studies; the others have no known cause. The V and J calls and clone size are taken from that table; D and trimming were inferred from the DNA. This sample gives about 170,000 clones in total; 85% of them show up just once. The top ten constitute approximately 3.3% of the sample.

General findings and caveats noted by the study authors: The quantity of clinical and demographic metadata differed by source and by participant and was supplied without curation.

The collaborating institutions used their own protocols to collect whole blood in K2EDTA tubes. For TCRbeta analysis, collaborators shipped samples in one of three forms: frozen whole blood, isolated PBMCs, or DNA extracted from either of those sample types. Worth noting for this clone: Its recognized antigen is unknown. The input lacks base qualities; no much larger clone sits a single base away.

The CDR1 and CDR2 encoded by the germline V gene are SGHRS and YFSETQ. V is shortened by 0 bases, J by 1 base, and the region joining them spans 7 bases. Including the terminal cysteine and phenylalanine, the CDR3 comprises 14 residues. Here the CDR3 DNA is all that survives: 42 bases in frame from base 1. The origin of this receptor is a human donor with acute or convalescent COVID-19. The donor label of this sample is uncertain. The V gene is TRBV5-1 and the J gene is TRBJ2-5; D gene: possibly TRBD1, on 5 matching bases. The sequenced material came from peripheral blood. The bases are TGCGCCAGCAGCTTGGGACAGCTCCAAGAGACCCAGTACTTC. The encoded protein is CASSLGQLQETQYF.